These 32 T cell receptor beta chains originate from one sample sequenced in a study of blood T cell repertoires in COVID-19. TCRdb's table, derived via immunoSEQ multiplex PCR, lists solely in-frame clones and lacks some. The sample lists tens of thousands of clones; about nine tenths were seen once. The specimen sequenced was peripheral blood. These receptors were taken from a man aged 60 to 75 with acute or convalescent COVID-19.

The J gene is TRBJ1-5, the V gene TRBV19; 11 bases are shared with TRBD1. V shed 6 bases, J shed 5 bases, and the junction held 15 bases outside the gene matches. CDR1 LNHDA and CDR2 SQIVND come from the germline V gene (reference sequence). The CDR3 extends over 18 amino acids. CDR3 bases: TGTGCCAGTAGCGGGACAGGGGGTAGAAGTCTAGACCATCAGCCCCAGCATTTT. Its protein is CASSGTGGRSLDHQPQHF.

The V gene is TRBV5-1, the J gene TRBJ2-7, with a weak D call TRBD2 (7 bases). The V end was cut by 0 bases, the J end by 5 bases, with 12 bases between. CDR1 SGHRS and CDR2 YFSETQ come from the germline V gene. The CDR3 loop spans 14 amino acids. DNA for the CDR3: TGCGCCAGCAGCTTGGACGGCGGGGGCAACGAGCAGTACTTC. Amino acids: CASSLDGGGNEQYF.

This clone was counted a single time. This chain joins TRBV27 and TRBJ2-7, with D possibly being TRBD1 (8 bases). Trimming took 7 bases from V and 1 from J, leaving 17 bases between them. The length of the CDR3 is 15 residues. In germline, CDR1 is MNHEY, CDR2 SMNVEV (reference sequence). Written as DNA, the CDR3 is TGTGCCAGCAAGGGGGGGCAGGGGGCTTCCTACGAGCAGTACTTC. Protein product: CASKGGQGASYEQYF.

J is TRBJ1-1 and V is TRBV28; no clear D gene. Germline V gene data show CDR1 as MDHEN and CDR2 as SYDVKM. Trimming removed 4 bases at V and 9 bases at J, with 24 bases between. The CDR3 spans 16 residues. CDR3 nucleotide sequence: TGTGCCAGCAGTTCCCATCCCGACATTCTCAATGCTCAAGCTTTCTTT. Protein sequence: CASSSHPDILNAQAFF. The whole variable domain, filled in from reference TRBV28 and TRBJ1-1, reads DVKVTQSSRYLVKRTGEKVFLECVQDMDHENMFWYRQDPGLGLRLIYFSYDVKMKEKGDIPEGYSVSREKKERFSLILESASTNQTSMYLCASSSHPDILNAQAFFGQGTRLTVV.

This chain links TRBV2 with TRBJ2-7, with a tentative D call TRBD2 (7 bases). The CDR3 consists of 14 residues. V lost 4 bases to trimming and J lost 5 bases, with 15 bases between them. Germline CDR1 is SNHLY and CDR2 is FYNNEI. CDR3 sequence: CASSVGGRDNEQYF. CDR3 bases: TGTGCCAGCAGTGTGGGGGGGAGGGACAACGAGCAGTACTTC.

This chain connects TRBV18 to TRBJ2-1, with 8 bases matching TRBD1. This CDR3 has 16 residues. V trimming: 2 bases; J trimming: 14 bases; junction bases outside the gene matches: 17. CDR1 is KGHSH and CDR2 is LQKENI in the germline V gene. CDR3 sequence: CASSPFTIGGTGPEFF. The CDR3 region has the DNA TGTGCCAGCTCACCATTCACAATTGGGGGGACAGGCCCTGAGTTCTTC.

The V call is TRBV4-2, the J call TRBJ2-1; possibly TRBD1 for D (6 bases). CDR3 length: 14 amino acids. The germline gives CDR1 LGHNA, CDR2 YNFKEQ. V lost 4 bases, J lost 3 bases, and 10 bases lay in between. The CDR3 loop reads CASSLGGVYNEQFF. The CDR3 DNA reads TGTGCCAGCAGCCTAGGGGGAGTCTACAATGAGCAGTTCTTC.

This clone came up once. J is TRBJ2-7 and V is TRBV11-2; weak D call: TRBD2 (6 bases). Germline values: CDR1 SGHAT, CDR2 FQNNGV. This CDR3 is 14 amino acids long. V shed 4 bases and J shed 3 bases, with 13 bases lying between them. In DNA, the CDR3 is TGTGCCAGCAGCTCGAACCCCGGGGGCTACGAGCAGTACTTC. Its protein is CASSSNPGGYEQYF.

The V gene is TRBV6-5, the J gene TRBJ1-5, with a possible D match to TRBD1 (5 bases). This CDR3 has 12 residues. Germline CDR1 reads MNHEY; CDR2 reads SVGAGI. V lost 9 bases and J 0 bases, leaving 6 bases between the germline ends. CDR3 loop: CARTDSNQPQHF. CDR3 nucleotide sequence: TGTGCCAGGACAGATAGCAATCAGCCCCAGCATTTT.

The V gene is TRBV3-1 (or the pseudogene TRBV3-2), the J gene TRBJ2-7, with D perhaps matching TRBD1 (6 bases). Germline loops: CDR1 LGHDT, CDR2 YNNKEL (reference sequence). The length of the CDR3 is 15 residues. The V gene lost 1 base and the J gene lost 8 bases, with 18 bases spanning the gap. This CDR3 reads CASSQGRTAIYQQYF. The CDR3 coding sequence is TGTGCCAGCAGCCAAGGAAGGACAGCGATTTACCAGCAGTACTTC.

The chain has TRBV2 and TRBJ2-3, with 8 bases fitting TRBD1. The V gene end was trimmed by 5 bases and the J gene end by 3 bases; junction bases not matched to a gene: 7. This CDR3 contains 15 residues. Germline V CDR1 and CDR2: SNHLY, FYNNEI. The CDR3 reads CASSLDRARTDTQYF. CDR3 DNA: TGTGCCAGCAGTCTGGACAGGGCCAGGACAGATACGCAGTATTTT. The whole variable domain, remainder taken from reference TRBV2 and TRBJ2-3, is EPEVTQTPSHQVTQMGQEVILRCVPISNHLYFYWYRQILGQKVEFLVSFYNNEISEKSEIFDDQFSVERPDGSNFTLKIRSTKLEDSAMYFCASSLDRARTDTQYFGPGTRLTVL.

The V call is TRBV2, the J call TRBJ1-2, with D maybe TRBD1 (6 bases). This CDR3 has 11 amino acids. CDR1 is SNHLY, CDR2 FYNNEI, per germline. Trimming stripped 5 bases from V and 9 bases from J, with 10 bases between. The CDR3 DNA reads as TGTGCCAGCAGTTTTACAGGGCGCTACACCTTC. Encoded protein: CASSFTGRYTF.

The J gene is TRBJ1-6, the V gene TRBV5-5; tentative D call: TRBD1 (6 bases). Trimming pared 0 bases from V and 10 bases from J, leaving 23 bases between. CDR1 and CDR2 from the germline V gene are SGHKS and YYEKEE (reference sequence). The CDR3 length is 18 residues. The CDR3, as DNA: TGTGCCAGCAGCTTGGGGGTACAGGGCAGACCTGGGGGATCACCCCTCCACTTT. Its protein product is CASSLGVQGRPGGSPLHF.

The genes are TRBV5-1 and TRBJ1-1; 7 bases fit TRBD1. V lost 2 bases to trimming and J lost 4 bases; unmatched junction nucleotides: 2. Germline CDR1 reads SGHRS; CDR2 reads YFSETQ. The CDR3 is 13 residues long. CDR3 residues: CASSLQGSTEAFF. CDR3 bases: TGCGCCAGCAGCTTACAGGGGAGCACTGAAGCTTTCTTT.

The gene calls are TRBV3-1 (or the pseudogene TRBV3-2) and TRBJ1-1; D remains ambiguous. V gave up 0 bases and J gave up 0 bases, with 5 bases separating them. There are 14 residues in the CDR3. CDR1 LGHDT and CDR2 YNNKEL come from the germline V gene (reference sequence). Written as DNA, the CDR3 is TGTGCCAGCAGCCAAGAGAGGATGAACACTGAAGCTTTCTTT. Its protein is CASSQERMNTEAFF.

The chain is built from TRBV6-1 and TRBJ2-7; D is possibly TRBD1 (5 bases). The germline V gene encodes CDR1 MNHNS and CDR2 SASEGT. The V end was cut by 2 bases, the J end by 3 bases, with 17 bases between. The CDR3 is 16 amino acids. The CDR3 reads CASSERKGSADYEQYF. CDR3 sequence (DNA): TGTGCCAGCAGTGAAAGAAAGGGGTCCGCTGACTACGAGCAGTACTTC.

V and J are TRBV5-1 and TRBJ1-1, with unresolved D. The V end lost 4 bases, the J end lost 1 base, and 8 bases lay between the germline ends. The germline gives CDR1 SGHRS, CDR2 YFSETQ. This CDR3 is built from 13 residues. The CDR3 coding sequence is TGCGCCAGCAGCAAGGGAGCGAACACTGAAGCTTTCTTT. It codes for CASSKGANTEAFF.

The chain links TRBV11-2 to TRBJ2-4; no definite D call. There are 15 residues in the CDR3. Looked up from germline, CDR1 is SGHAT and CDR2 is FQNNGV. Trimming took off 0 bases at V and 0 bases at J, with 6 bases between the two ends. The CDR3 loop is CASSLDQLAKNIQYF. The CDR3 DNA sequence: TGTGCCAGCAGCTTAGACCAGTTAGCCAAAAACATTCAGTACTTC.

The chain recombines TRBV11-2 with TRBJ1-3, with a tentative D call TRBD1 (5 bases). CDR3 length: 17 amino acids. The V and J ends lost 3 bases and 0 bases respectively, with 15 bases between them. Germline assignment: CDR1 SGHAT and CDR2 FQNNGV. CDR3 bases: TGTGCCAGCAGCTTGTGGGCGGGACGCAACTCTGGAAACACCATATATTTT. It encodes CASSLWAGRNSGNTIYF.

V gene TRBV11-2 combines with J gene TRBJ2-5; TRBD2 is a possible D gene (5 bases). The CDR3 has 14 residues. V was cut by 5 bases and J by 3 bases, with 13 bases left in between. Germline assignment: CDR1 SGHAT and CDR2 FQNNGV. The DNA of the CDR3 is TGTGCCAGCAGCCCTCTAGGAGGTGAAGAGACCCAGTACTTC. It encodes CASSPLGGEETQYF.

The V gene is TRBV6-5, the J gene TRBJ1-1; TRBD1 is a possible D gene (6 bases). Germline CDR1 MNHEY, CDR2 SVGAGI. The germline V and J ends were trimmed by 7 bases and 4 bases, with 13 bases remaining between them. This CDR3 is 13 amino acids long. The CDR3 reads CASTRQALTEAFF. CDR3 DNA sequence: TGTGCCAGCACCAGACAGGCCCTCACTGAAGCTTTCTTT.

The chain is built from TRBV2 and TRBJ1-1; no definite D call. With 5 bases removed from V and 7 bases from J, the gap between germline ends came to 11 bases. This CDR3 is built from 12 residues. CDR1 SNHLY and CDR2 FYNNEI come from the germline V gene. The CDR3 region is CASSPNAVEAFF. The DNA of the CDR3 is TGTGCCAGCAGTCCCAATGCGGTTGAAGCTTTCTTT.

This chain connects TRBV18 to TRBJ2-2; D is uncertain. Trimming removed 4 bases at V and 2 bases at J, with 5 bases between. The CDR3 loop spans 13 amino acids. The V gene's germline CDR1 is KGHSH and CDR2 LQKENI. The CDR3 sequence: CASSLQNTGELFF. The CDR3, as DNA: TGTGCCAGCTCACTTCAAAACACCGGGGAGCTGTTTTTT.

This sequence joins TRBV6-5 and TRBJ2-7; 7 bases match TRBD1. Per the germline V gene, CDR1 is MNHEY and CDR2 is SVGAGI. This CDR3 has 13 residues. Trimming took 8 bases from V and 10 from J; bases not matched to a gene: 14. The CDR3 DNA is TGTGCCAGCGCCTCGGGACAGACAGTCGGACAGTACTTC. It is translated as CASASGQTVGQYF.

The chain uses TRBV5-1 and TRBJ1-1; D gene ambiguous. This CDR3 is built from 14 residues. Trimming removed 4 bases at V and 1 base at J, with 11 bases between. Germline V gene sequence: CDR1 SGHRS, CDR2 YFSETQ. The CDR3: CASSPNRQNTEAFF. CDR3 DNA: TGCGCCAGCAGCCCCAATCGACAGAACACTGAAGCTTTCTTT.

This chain connects TRBV6-1 to TRBJ2-1; TRBD1 is a possible D gene (6 bases). This CDR3 has 16 amino acids. Trimming took off 3 bases at V and 0 bases at J, with 12 bases between the two ends. CDR1 and CDR2 (germline): MNHNS, SASEGT. This chain's CDR3 is CASSDNGRGSYNEQFF. The CDR3 nucleotides read TGTGCCAGCAGTGATAATGGCAGGGGCTCCTACAATGAGCAGTTCTTC.

The V gene is TRBV19, the J gene TRBJ1-1; 7 bases are shared with TRBD1. V lost 7 bases to trimming and J lost 1 base; unmatched junction nucleotides: 12. The V gene's germline CDR1 is LNHDA and CDR2 SQIVND (reference sequence). The CDR3 is made up of 16 amino acids. In DNA form, the CDR3 reads TGTGCCAGTAACTATGACAGGGCTCACGCGAACACTGAAGCTTTCTTT. Translated: CASNYDRAHANTEAFF.

The chain links TRBV3-1 (or the pseudogene TRBV3-2) to TRBJ2-2, with 7 bases fitting TRBD1. Germline CDR1 reads LGHDT; CDR2 reads YNNKEL (reference sequence). The CDR3 runs 13 residues. V shed 3 bases and J 7 bases; nucleotides not matched to a gene: 2. CDR3 region: CASSHPGGGELFF. The DNA for the CDR3 is TGTGCCAGCAGCCACCCAGGGGGCGGGGAGCTGTTTTTT.

The rearrangement links TRBV9 to TRBJ1-1, with D possibly TRBD1 on 6 matching bases. The V gene lost 3 bases and the J gene lost 2 bases, with 14 bases spanning the gap. In germline, CDR1 is SGDLS, CDR2 YYNGEE. The CDR3 is 15 amino acids. CDR3 sequence (DNA): TGTGCCAGCAGCGCAGACACAGGGTTAAACACTGAAGCTTTCTTT. Translating gives CASSADTGLNTEAFF.

This rearrangement joins TRBV29-1 to TRBJ1-1; possibly TRBD1 for D (6 bases). Germline lookup yields CDR1 SQVTM and CDR2 ANQGSEA. CDR3 length equals 16 residues. V shed 0 bases and J shed 6 bases, with 20 bases lying between them. DNA of the CDR3: TGCAGCGTTGAAGATCGTACTGGGATGGGGGCCCCTGAAGCTTTCTTT. Protein product: CSVEDRTGMGAPEAFF.

V is TRBV9 and J is TRBJ2-1; 9 bases align to TRBD1. The CDR3 spans 16 residues. J gave up 8 bases and V 4 bases, and 13 bases lay outside the gene matches. Per germline, CDR1 SGDLS and CDR2 YYNGEE. The CDR3 bases are TGTGCCAGCAGCTCCACGGGACAGGGTCTTTTGGATGAGCAGTTCTTC. As protein: CASSSTGQGLLDEQFF.

The count of this clone is one. The chain is built from TRBV6-5 and TRBJ2-3; perhaps TRBD1 as D (5 bases). Per germline, CDR1 MNHEY and CDR2 SVGAGI. This CDR3 spans 15 amino acids. The V end lost 7 bases, the J end lost 3 bases, and 17 bases lay between the germline ends. The DNA of the CDR3 is TGTGCCAGCACTAAAAGATCCCCAGGGACAGATACGCAGTATTTT. Amino acids: CASTKRSPGTDTQYF.